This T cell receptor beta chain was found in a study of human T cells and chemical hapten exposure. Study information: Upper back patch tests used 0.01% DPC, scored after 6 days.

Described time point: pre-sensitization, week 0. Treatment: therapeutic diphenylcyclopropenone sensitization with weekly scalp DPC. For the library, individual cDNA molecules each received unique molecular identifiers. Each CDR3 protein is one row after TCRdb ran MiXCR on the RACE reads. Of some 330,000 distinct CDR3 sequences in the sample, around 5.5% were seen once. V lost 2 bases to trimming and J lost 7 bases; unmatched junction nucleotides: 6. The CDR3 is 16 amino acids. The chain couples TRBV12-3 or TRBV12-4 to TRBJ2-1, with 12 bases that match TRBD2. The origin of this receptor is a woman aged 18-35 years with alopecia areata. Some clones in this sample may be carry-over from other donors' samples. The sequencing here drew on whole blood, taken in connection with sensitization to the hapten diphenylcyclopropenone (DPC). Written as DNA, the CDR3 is TGTGCCAGCAGTTTATTTTTACTAGCGGGGGGAAATGAGCAGTTCTTC. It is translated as CASSLFLLAGGNEQFF.